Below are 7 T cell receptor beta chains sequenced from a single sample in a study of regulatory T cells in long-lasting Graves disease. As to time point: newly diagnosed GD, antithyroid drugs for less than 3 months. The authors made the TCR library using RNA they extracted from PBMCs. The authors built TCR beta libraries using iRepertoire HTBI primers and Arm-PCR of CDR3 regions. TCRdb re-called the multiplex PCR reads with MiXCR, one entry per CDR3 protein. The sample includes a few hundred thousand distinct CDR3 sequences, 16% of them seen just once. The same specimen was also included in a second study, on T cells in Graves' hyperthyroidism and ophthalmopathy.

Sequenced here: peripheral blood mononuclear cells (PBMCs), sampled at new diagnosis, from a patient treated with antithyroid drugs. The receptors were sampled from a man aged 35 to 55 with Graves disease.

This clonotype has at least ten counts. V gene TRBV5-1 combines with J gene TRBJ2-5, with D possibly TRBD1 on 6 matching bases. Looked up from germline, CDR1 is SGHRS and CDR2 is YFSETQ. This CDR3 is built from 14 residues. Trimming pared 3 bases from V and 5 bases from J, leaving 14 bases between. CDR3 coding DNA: TGCGCCAGCAGCTGGAACCCAGGGGCTGAGACCCAGTACTTC. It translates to CASSWNPGAETQYF.

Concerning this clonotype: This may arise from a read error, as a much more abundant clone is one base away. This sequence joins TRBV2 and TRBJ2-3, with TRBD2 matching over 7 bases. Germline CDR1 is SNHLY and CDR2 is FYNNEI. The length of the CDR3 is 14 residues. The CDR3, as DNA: TGTGCCAGCAGTCCCGACTTAAGCGGGGATATGCAGTATTTT. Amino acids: CASSPDLSGDMQYF. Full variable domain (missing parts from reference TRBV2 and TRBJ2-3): EPEVTQTPSHQVTQMGQEVILRCVPISNHLYFYWYRQILGQKVEFLVSFYNNEISEKSEIFDDQFSVERPDGSNFTLKIRSTKLEDSAMYFCASSPDLSGDMQYFGPGTRLTVL.

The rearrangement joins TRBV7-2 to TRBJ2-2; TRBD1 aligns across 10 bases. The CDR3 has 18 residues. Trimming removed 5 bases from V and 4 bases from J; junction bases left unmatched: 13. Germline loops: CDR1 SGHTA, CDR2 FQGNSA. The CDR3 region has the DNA TGTGCCAGCAGCCCCAGATGGCCGGGACAGGGGTCCACCGGGGAGCTGTTTTTT. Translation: CASSPRWPGQGSTGELFF.

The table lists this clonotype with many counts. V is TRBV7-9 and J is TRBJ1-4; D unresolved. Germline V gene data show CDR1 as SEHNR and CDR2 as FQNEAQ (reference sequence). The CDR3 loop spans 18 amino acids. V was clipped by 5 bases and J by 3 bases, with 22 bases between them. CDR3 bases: TGTGCCAGCAGCCCACCGCGAGGGATTCGGGGTTCTAATGAAAAACTGTTTTTT. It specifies CASSPPRGIRGSNEKLFF. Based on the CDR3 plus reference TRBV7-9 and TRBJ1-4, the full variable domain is DTGVSQNPRHKITKRGQNVTFRCDPISEHNRLYWYRQTLGQGPEFLTYFQNEAQLEKSRLLSDRFSAERPKGSFSTLEIQRTEQGDSAMYLCASSPPRGIRGSNEKLFFGSGTQLSVL.

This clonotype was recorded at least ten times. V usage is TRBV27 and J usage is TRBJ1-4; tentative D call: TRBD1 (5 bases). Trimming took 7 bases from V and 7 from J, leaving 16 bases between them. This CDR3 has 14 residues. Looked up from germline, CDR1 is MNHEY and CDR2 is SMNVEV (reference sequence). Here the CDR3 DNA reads TGTGCCAGCACTCTCAGGGCAGGGTTTGAAAAACTGTTTTTT. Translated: CASTLRAGFEKLFF.

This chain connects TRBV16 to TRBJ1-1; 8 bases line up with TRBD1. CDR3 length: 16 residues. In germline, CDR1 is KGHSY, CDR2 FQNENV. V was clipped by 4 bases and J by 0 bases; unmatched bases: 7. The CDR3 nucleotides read TGTGCCAGCAGCCCAAGGACAGGGACCCTGAACACTGAAGCTTTCTTT. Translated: CASSPRTGTLNTEAFF.

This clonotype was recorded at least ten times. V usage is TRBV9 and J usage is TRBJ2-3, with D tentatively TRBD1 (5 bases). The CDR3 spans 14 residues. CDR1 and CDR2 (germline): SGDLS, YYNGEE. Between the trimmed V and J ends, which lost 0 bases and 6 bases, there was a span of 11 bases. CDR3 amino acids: CASSVAGAGDTQYF. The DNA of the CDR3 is TGTGCCAGCAGCGTAGCTGGGGCAGGGGATACGCAGTATTTT.